This record covers a single TCR beta chain. Its antigen remains unidentified. Splitting of CD4+ cells produced CD45RA+ naive and CD45RA-negative memory subsets. The entry originates in a study of shared clonotypes between healthy human individuals. Study overall: Plates per donor: three CD4 naive, three CD4 memory, two CD8 naive, one CD8 memory.

The CDR3 contains 18 residues. The germline V gene encodes CDR1 MGHRA and CDR2 YSYEKL. Trimming stripped 3 bases from V and 2 bases from J, with 20 bases between. The study's findings and limits: A generally larger estimated richness was seen in naive subsets than in memory subsets. In contrast to clonotypes shared by all four donors, non-shared clonotypes had lower generation probabilities.

Measured with immunoSEQ multiplex PCR; TCRdb has only the in-frame clones, and not every one. The table shows 600,000 to 750,000 clones, with 72% occurring only once. What was sequenced was memory CD4+ T cells sorted from blood. Indicated subset: CD45RA-negative fraction. The chain employs TRBV4-1 and TRBJ1-3, with D possibly TRBD1 on 6 matching bases. This clonotype was obtained from a woman aged 30 to 39 in good health. The CDR3 DNA sequence: TGCGCCAGCAGCCAGGGACAAGGGCCTGGGATGGCTGGAAACACCATATATTTT. Protein product: CASSQGQGPGMAGNTIYF.